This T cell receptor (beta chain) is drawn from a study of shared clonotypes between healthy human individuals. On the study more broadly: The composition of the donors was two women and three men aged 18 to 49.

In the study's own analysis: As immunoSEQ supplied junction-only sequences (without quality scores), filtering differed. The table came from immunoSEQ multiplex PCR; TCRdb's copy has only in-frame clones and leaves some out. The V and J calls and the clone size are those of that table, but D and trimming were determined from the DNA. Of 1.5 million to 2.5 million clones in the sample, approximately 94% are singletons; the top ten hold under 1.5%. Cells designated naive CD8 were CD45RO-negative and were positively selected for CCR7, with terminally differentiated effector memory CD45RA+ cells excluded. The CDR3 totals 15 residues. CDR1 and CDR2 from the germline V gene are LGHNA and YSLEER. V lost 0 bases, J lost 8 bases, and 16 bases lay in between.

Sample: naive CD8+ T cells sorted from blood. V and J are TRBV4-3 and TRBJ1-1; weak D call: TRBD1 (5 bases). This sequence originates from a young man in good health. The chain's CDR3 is CASSQDHGTGEEAFF. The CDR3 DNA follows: TGCGCCAGCAGCCAAGATCACGGGACGGGGGAAGAAGCTTTCTTT.